One T cell receptor beta chain is described in this entry. The source of the sample is a study of control samples from healthy donors and cancer patients. Data came from immunoSEQ multiplex PCR; TCRdb stores just in-frame clones and leaves some out. The sample gives 150,000 to 160,000 clones, 93% of which show up once; 2% to 2.5% is in the top ten. The clonotype originates from a man aged 45-65 years in good health. The sequenced sample consisted of blood.

The CDR3 spells CARKVAGGGDTQYF. The CDR3 DNA reads TGTGCCCGGAAGGTAGCGGGAGGAGGGGATACGCAGTATTTT. The V gene is TRBV30, the J gene TRBJ2-3; 10 bases line up with TRBD2. Germline V lookup: CDR1 GTSNPN, CDR2 SVGIG (reference sequence). With V trimmed by 8 bases and J by 6 bases, 11 bases remained unmatched. The CDR3 totals 14 residues.